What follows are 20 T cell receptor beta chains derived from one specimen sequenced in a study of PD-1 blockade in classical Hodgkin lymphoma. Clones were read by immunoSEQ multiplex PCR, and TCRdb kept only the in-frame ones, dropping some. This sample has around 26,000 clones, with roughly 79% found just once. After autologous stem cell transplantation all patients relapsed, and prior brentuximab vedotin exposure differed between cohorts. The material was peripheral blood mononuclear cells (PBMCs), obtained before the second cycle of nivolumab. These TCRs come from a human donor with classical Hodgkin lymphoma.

CDR3 coding DNA: TGTGCCAGCAGCGTCGTAGGGACAGGGTTTTCCGATGAGCAGTTCTTC. Its protein product is CASSVVGTGFSDEQFF. The chain uses TRBV7-2 and TRBJ2-1, with 9 bases aligning to TRBD1. The CDR3 consists of 16 residues. Germline V CDR1 and CDR2: SGHTA, FQGNSA. Losses at the gene ends were 5 bases for V and 8 bases for J; bases not matched to a gene: 13.

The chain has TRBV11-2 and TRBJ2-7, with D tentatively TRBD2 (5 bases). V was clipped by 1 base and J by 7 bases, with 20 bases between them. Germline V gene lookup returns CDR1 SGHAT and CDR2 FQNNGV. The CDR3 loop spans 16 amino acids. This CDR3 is CASSLVIASRIGEQYF. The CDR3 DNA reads TGTGCCAGCAGCTTAGTCATAGCGAGCCGTATAGGGGAGCAGTACTTC.

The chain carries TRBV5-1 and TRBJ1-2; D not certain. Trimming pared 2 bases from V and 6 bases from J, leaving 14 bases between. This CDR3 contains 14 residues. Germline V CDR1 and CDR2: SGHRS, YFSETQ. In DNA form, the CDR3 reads TGCGCCAGCAGCTTACACACCCAATTTGATGGCTACACCTTC. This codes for CASSLHTQFDGYTF. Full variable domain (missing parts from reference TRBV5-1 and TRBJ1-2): KAGVTQTPRYLIKTRGQQVTLSCSPISGHRSVSWYQQTPGQGLQFLFEYFSETQRNKGNFPGRFSGRQFSNSRSEMNVSTLELGDSALYLCASSLHTQFDGYTFGSGTRLTVV.

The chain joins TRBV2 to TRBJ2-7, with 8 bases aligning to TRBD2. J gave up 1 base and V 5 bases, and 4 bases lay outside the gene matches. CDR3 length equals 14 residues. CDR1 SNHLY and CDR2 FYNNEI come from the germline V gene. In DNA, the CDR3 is TGTGCCAGCAGTCCGGGGGGGGGATCCTACGAGCAGTACTTC. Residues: CASSPGGGSYEQYF.

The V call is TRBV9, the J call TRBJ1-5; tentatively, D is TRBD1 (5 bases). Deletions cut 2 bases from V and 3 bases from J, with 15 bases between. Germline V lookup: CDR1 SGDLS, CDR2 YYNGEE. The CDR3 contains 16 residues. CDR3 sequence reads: CASSVPGAEYNQPQHF. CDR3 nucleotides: TGTGCCAGCAGCGTCCCCGGGGCGGAATACAATCAGCCCCAGCATTTT.

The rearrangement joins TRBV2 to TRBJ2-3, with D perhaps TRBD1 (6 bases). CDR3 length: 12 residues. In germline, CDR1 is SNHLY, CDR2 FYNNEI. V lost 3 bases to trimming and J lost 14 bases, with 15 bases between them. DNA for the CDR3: TGTGCCAGCAGTGATATCCCGACAGGAACGTATTTT. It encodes CASSDIPTGTYF.

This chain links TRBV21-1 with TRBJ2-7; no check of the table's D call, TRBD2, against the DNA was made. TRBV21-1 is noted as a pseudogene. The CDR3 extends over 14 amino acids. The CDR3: CASSKRALPHEQYF. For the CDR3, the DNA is TGTGCCAGCAGCAAACGAGCCCTCCCACACGAGCAGTACTTC.

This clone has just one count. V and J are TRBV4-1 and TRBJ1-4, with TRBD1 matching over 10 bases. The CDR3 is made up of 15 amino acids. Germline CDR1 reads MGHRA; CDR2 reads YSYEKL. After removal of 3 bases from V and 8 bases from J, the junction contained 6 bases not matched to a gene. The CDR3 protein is CASSQVTGGAEKLFF. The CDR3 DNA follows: TGCGCCAGCAGCCAGGTGACAGGGGGCGCGGAAAAACTGTTTTTT.

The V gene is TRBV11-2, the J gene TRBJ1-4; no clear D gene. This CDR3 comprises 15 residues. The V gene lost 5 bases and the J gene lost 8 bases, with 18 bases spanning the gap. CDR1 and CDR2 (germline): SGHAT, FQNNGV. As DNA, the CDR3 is TGTGCCAGCAGCACAAACGATCGGGAGGTCGAAAAACTGTTTTTT. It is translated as CASSTNDREVEKLFF.

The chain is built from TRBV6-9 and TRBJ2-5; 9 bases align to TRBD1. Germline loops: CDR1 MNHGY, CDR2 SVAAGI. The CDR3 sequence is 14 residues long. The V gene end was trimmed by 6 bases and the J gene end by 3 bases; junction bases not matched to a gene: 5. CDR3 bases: TGTGCCAGCAGCGGACAGGGGCTCGAAGAGACCCAGTACTTC. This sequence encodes CASSGQGLEETQYF.

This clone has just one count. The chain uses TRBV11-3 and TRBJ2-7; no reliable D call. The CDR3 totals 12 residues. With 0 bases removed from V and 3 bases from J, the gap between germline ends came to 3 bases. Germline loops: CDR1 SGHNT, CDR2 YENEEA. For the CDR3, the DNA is TGTGCCAGCAGCTTAGACTTCTACGAGCAGTACTTC. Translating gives CASSLDFYEQYF.

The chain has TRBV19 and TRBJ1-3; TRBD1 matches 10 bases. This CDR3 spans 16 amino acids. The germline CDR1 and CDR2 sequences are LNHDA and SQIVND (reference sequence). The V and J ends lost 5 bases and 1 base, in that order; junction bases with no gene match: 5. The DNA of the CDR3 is TGTGCCAGTAGTCGGACAGGGGGACGTTCTGGAAACACCATATATTTT. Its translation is CASSRTGGRSGNTIYF.

The CDR3 reads CASKQAGTYEQYF. The CDR3 DNA is TGTGCCAGTAAGCAAGCGGGGACCTACGAGCAGTACTTC. The genes are TRBV19 and TRBJ2-7; 7 bases are a match to TRBD2. The CDR3 has 13 residues. After removal of 7 bases from V and 2 bases from J, the junction contained 5 bases not matched to a gene. Germline V CDR1 and CDR2: LNHDA, SQIVND (reference sequence).

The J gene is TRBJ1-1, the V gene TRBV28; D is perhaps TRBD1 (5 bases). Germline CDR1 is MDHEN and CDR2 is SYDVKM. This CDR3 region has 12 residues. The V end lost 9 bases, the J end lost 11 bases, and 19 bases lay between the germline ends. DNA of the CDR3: TGTGCCAGTCGTGAGGCAGGGCCGAGGGCTTTCTTT. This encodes CASREAGPRAFF.

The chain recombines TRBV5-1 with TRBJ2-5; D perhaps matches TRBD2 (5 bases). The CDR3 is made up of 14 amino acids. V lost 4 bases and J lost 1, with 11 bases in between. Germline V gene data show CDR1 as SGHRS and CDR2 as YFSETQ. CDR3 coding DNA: TGCGCCAGCAGCCGGAAAACTAGCCAAGAGACCCAGTACTTC. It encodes CASSRKTSQETQYF.

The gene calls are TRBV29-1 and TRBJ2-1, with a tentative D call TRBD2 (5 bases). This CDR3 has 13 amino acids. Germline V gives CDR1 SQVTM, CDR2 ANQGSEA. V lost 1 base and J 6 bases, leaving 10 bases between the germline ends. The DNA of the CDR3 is TGCAGCGTTGAAGGAGGGTCTACCAATGAGCAGTTCTTC. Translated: CSVEGGSTNEQFF.

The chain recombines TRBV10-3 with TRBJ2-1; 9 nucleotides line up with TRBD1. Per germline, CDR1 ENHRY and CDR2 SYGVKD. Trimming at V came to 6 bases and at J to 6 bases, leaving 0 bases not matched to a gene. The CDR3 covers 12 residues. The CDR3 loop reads CAIRDRGNEQFF. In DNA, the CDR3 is TGTGCCATCAGGGACAGGGGCAATGAGCAGTTCTTC.

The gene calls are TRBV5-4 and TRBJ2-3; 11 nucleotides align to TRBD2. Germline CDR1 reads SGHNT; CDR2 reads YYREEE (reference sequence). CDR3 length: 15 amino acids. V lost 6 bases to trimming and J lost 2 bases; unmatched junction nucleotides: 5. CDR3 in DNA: TGTGCCAGCAAGAAGACTAGCGGGACCACAGATACGCAGTATTTT. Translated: CASKKTSGTTDTQYF.

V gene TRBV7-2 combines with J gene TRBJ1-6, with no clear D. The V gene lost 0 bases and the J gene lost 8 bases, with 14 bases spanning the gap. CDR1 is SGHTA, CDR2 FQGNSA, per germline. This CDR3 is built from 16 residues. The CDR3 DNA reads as TGTGCCAGCAGCTTAGCATATCGTCAGCTCGATTCACCCCTCCACTTT. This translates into CASSLAYRQLDSPLHF.

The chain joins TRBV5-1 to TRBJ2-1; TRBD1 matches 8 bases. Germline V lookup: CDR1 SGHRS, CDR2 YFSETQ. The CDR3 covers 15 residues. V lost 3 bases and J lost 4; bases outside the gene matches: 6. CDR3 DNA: TGCGCCAGCAGCTCGGGACAGGCAAGTTACAATGAGCAGTTCTTC. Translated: CASSSGQASYNEQFF.